The 28 T cell receptor beta chains below come from one sample, sequenced in a study of monozygotic twins with inflammatory bowel disease. TCRdb re-called the 5' RACE reads and gives one entry per CDR3 protein, without DNA. This sample contains hundreds of thousands of distinct CDR3 sequences. Source material: blood. All receptors come from a human donor with ulcerative colitis or Crohn's disease, or a healthy co-twin of an affected twin (not recorded which).

V usage is TRBV7-8 and J usage is TRBJ1-3; with no DNA, the TCRdb D assignment of TRBD1 cannot be verified. In germline, CDR1 is SGHVS, CDR2 FQNEAQ. The CDR3 covers 14 residues. CDR3 loop: CASLGTSSGNTIYF.

V and J are TRBV6-2 or TRBV6-3 and TRBJ2-3; checking the TCRdb D call of TRBD1 is not possible without DNA. CDR3 length: 13 amino acids. From germline, CDR1 is MNHEY and CDR2 SVGEGT. CDR3 protein: CASCPRATDTQYF.

The V gene is TRBV10-3, the J gene TRBJ2-7; TCRdb names TRBD2, which stays unverified in the absence of DNA. This CDR3 has 13 residues. Looked up from germline, CDR1 is ENHRY and CDR2 is SYGVKD. The CDR3 loop is CATGTSGMYEQYF.

The chain uses TRBV7-2 and TRBJ2-7. CDR1 is SGHTA, CDR2 FQGNSA, per germline. This CDR3 has 12 amino acids. CDR3: CASSEFSTEQYF.

The chain is built from TRBV6-5 and TRBJ2-2; TCRdb outputs TRBD2, but without DNA this stays unchecked. Germline assignment: CDR1 MNHEY and CDR2 SVGAGI. This CDR3 has 15 amino acids. This CDR3 reads CASSYTWRGAGELFF.

The chain recombines TRBV5-4 with TRBJ1-1. Per germline, CDR1 SGHNT and CDR2 YYREEE (reference sequence). This CDR3 has 13 amino acids. The CDR3 loop reads CASTPAGGTEAFF.

This chain uses TRBV19 with TRBJ1-2. CDR3 size: 14 residues. The germline gives CDR1 LNHDA, CDR2 SQIVND (reference sequence). CDR3 sequence reads: CASSISGSYYGYTF.

The rearrangement links TRBV12-3 or TRBV12-4 to TRBJ1-5. The CDR3 is made up of 15 amino acids. The CDR3 loop reads CASSVNPTRNQPQHF.

Here the CDR3 reads CASTGERSSGANVLTF. The V call is TRBV12-3 or TRBV12-4, the J call TRBJ2-6; the TCRdb D gene call, TRBD1, has no DNA to confirm it. This CDR3 contains 16 residues.

V is TRBV5-1 and J is TRBJ2-1; absent DNA, TCRdb's TRBD2 call cannot be checked. The CDR3 runs 12 residues. The germline V gene has CDR1 SGHRS and CDR2 YFSETQ. This CDR3 is CASSTSLNEQFF.

This chain connects TRBV5-1 to TRBJ2-7; absent DNA, TCRdb's TRBD2 call cannot be checked. CDR1 and CDR2 from the germline V gene are SGHRS and YFSETQ. The CDR3 loop spans 17 amino acids. The CDR3 loop is CASSYGPSSGGSYEQYF.

V and J are TRBV11-2 and TRBJ1-2; the D gene TCRdb calls, TRBD1, cannot be checked with no DNA. The CDR3 consists of 14 residues. Germline CDR1 is SGHAT and CDR2 is FQNNGV. Here the CDR3 reads CASSPRDPLRGYTF.

This chain joins TRBV24-1 and TRBJ2-3; TCRdb's assignment of TRBD1 cannot be checked, as there is no DNA. The CDR3 extends over 13 amino acids. Germline CDR1 is KGHDR and CDR2 is SFDVKD. CDR3 region: CATSVGGTDTQYF.

V usage is TRBV12-3 or TRBV12-4 and J usage is TRBJ2-3; without DNA, the TCRdb call of TRBD1 cannot be checked. The CDR3 is made up of 14 amino acids. The CDR3 sequence is CASSPGLGRNTQCF.

The CDR3 is CASSQHRGQSYEQYF. V is TRBV4-3 and J is TRBJ2-7; TCRdb returns TRBD1, unconfirmable since there is no DNA. The germline CDR1 and CDR2 sequences are LGHNA and YSLEER. This CDR3 comprises 15 residues.

The chain links TRBV7-9 to TRBJ2-3; TCRdb's D gene call, TRBD1, goes unchecked for lack of DNA. The germline gives CDR1 SEHNR, CDR2 FQNEAQ (reference sequence). CDR3 length: 15 residues. CDR3 region: CASSFPGASTDTQYF.

The chain links TRBV2 to TRBJ2-2; TCRdb proposes TRBD2, but this gene call is untestable without DNA. CDR1 SNHLY and CDR2 FYNNEI come from the germline V gene. The CDR3 is 15 residues long. The CDR3 sequence is CASKKTSGGPRELFF.

The chain links TRBV29-1 to TRBJ2-5. Germline V gene data show CDR1 as SQVTM and CDR2 as ANQGSEA. The CDR3 is 11 residues long. The CDR3 loop is CSVADSGTQYF.

The chain's CDR3 is CASSAPGTHPPGELFF. The chain recombines TRBV28 with TRBJ2-2; the D gene TCRdb calls, TRBD1, cannot be checked with no DNA. CDR1 is MDHEN, CDR2 SYDVKM, per germline. This CDR3 has 16 residues. Full variable domain (missing parts from reference TRBV28 and TRBJ2-2): DVKVTQSSRYLVKRTGEKVFLECVQDMDHENMFWYRQDPGLGLRLIYFSYDVKMKEKGDIPEGYSVSREKKERFSLILESASTNQTSMYLCASSAPGTHPPGELFFGEGSRLTVL.

V is TRBV12-3 or TRBV12-4 and J is TRBJ2-1; as DNA is missing, the TRBD2 call by TCRdb cannot be tested. This CDR3 contains 15 residues. The CDR3 loop reads CASSYSGRALNEQFF.

This chain joins TRBV28 and TRBJ2-6; the TRBD1 assignment by TCRdb is unverifiable without DNA. The CDR3 consists of 18 residues. CDR1 is MDHEN, CDR2 SYDVKM, per germline. CDR3 residues: CASSIRTGANSGANVLTF.

The rearrangement joins TRBV5-1 to TRBJ2-3; the D call of TRBD1 rests on TCRdb alone, since no DNA is present to check it. Germline loops: CDR1 SGHRS, CDR2 YFSETQ. The CDR3 loop spans 14 amino acids. CDR3 protein: CASYPGLATDTQYF.

The rearrangement uses TRBV12-3 or TRBV12-4 and TRBJ2-3; no DNA is available, so the TRBD2 call from TCRdb remains unchecked. CDR3 size: 15 residues. The CDR3 is CASSFILLGADTQYF.

This chain connects TRBV7-2 to TRBJ1-5; TCRdb's D gene call, TRBD1, goes unchecked for lack of DNA. Germline values: CDR1 SGHTA, CDR2 FQGNSA. The CDR3 has 14 residues. The CDR3 spells CASSFDRFNQPQHF.

This chain links TRBV25-1 with TRBJ2-1; the D call from TCRdb, TRBD2, cannot be confirmed without DNA. The CDR3 spans 15 residues. CDR1 is MGHDK and CDR2 is SYGVNS in the germline V gene. CDR3: CASSDSRGARNEQFF.

The J gene is TRBJ2-1, the V gene TRBV28; TCRdb's D gene call, TRBD2, goes unchecked for lack of DNA. This CDR3 is built from 16 residues. The germline gives CDR1 MDHEN, CDR2 SYDVKM. CDR3 residues: CASSLLRQAGPNEQFF.

V usage is TRBV9 and J usage is TRBJ2-7; TCRdb's D call, TRBD1, is unchecked because there is no DNA. Germline values: CDR1 SGDLS, CDR2 YYNGEE. The CDR3 has 15 residues. CDR3 amino acids: CASSAGGRASYEQYF.

This chain uses TRBV20-1 with TRBJ2-3; the D call from TCRdb, TRBD1, cannot be confirmed without DNA. This CDR3 has 15 amino acids. Germline V gene lookup returns CDR1 DFQATT and CDR2 SNEGSKA (reference sequence). CDR3 in amino acids: CSARDRVVSTDTQYF.